What follows are 29 T cell receptor beta chains derived from one specimen sequenced in a study of T cells in Graves' hyperthyroidism and ophthalmopathy (dated by TCRdb to the late 2010s). The library was built by means of multiplex PCR. Sequencing was carried out with an Illumina HiSeq 2000. The TCR beta CDR3 regions were amplified from the RNA transcripts. The TCR CDR3 was subjected to a first round of RT-PCR using the HTBI primer set and the Qiagen OneStep RT-PCR kit. TCRdb itself trimmed the public reads at Q25 with fastp, ran MiXCR and retained productive beta chains. Each CDR3 protein appears once, grouped with its most common genes and DNA. For this sample there are 500,000 or so distinct CDR3 sequences; roughly 15% appear just once. The ten largest clones take up about 16% of the sample. The sample taken for sequencing was blood. The receptors come from a woman younger than 35 with Graves' ophthalmopathy.

In its sample, this clonotype was seen a few times. V gene TRBV29-1 combines with J gene TRBJ2-7; TRBD2 matches at 7 bases. The V segment lost 3 bases and the J segment 7 bases; nucleotides outside the gene matches: 6. This CDR3 has 12 residues. Germline V gene sequence: CDR1 SQVTM, CDR2 ANQGSEA. This CDR3 reads CSVDGGVGEQYF. CDR3 DNA sequence: TGCAGCGTTGATGGGGGGGTGGGGGAGCAGTACTTC.

A remark on this clonotype: Being one base from a much bigger clone, this may be a read error. V gene TRBV19 combines with J gene TRBJ2-6; D gene unclear. CDR1 is LNHDA, CDR2 SQIVND, per germline (reference sequence). The CDR3 totals 14 residues. The CDR3 is CASSTPTLRHVLSF. The DNA of the CDR3 is TGTGCCAGTAGTACCCCGACTCTCCGACACGTCCTGAGTTTC.

V is TRBV29-1 and J is TRBJ1-1, with D uncertain. Trimming stripped 8 bases from V and 0 bases from J, with 10 bases between. There are 12 residues in the CDR3. CDR1 is SQVTM and CDR2 is ANQGSEA in the germline V gene. CDR3: CSLWALNTEAFF. The DNA for the CDR3 is TGCAGCCTGTGGGCTTTGAACACTGAAGCTTTCTTT. Together with reference TRBV29-1 and TRBJ1-1, the CDR3 gives the full variable domain: SAVISQKPSRDICQRGTSLTIQCQVDSQVTMMFWYRQQPGQSLTLIATANQGSEATYESGFVIDKFPISRPNLTFSTLTVSNMSPEDSSIYLCSLWALNTEAFFGQGTRLTVV.

Concerning this clonotype itself: This clone may be a read error of a much larger clone one base away. The chain employs TRBV28 and TRBJ2-1; maybe TRBD1 (6 bases). The length of the CDR3 is 15 residues. Looked up from germline, CDR1 is MDHEN and CDR2 is SYDVKM. The CDR3 protein is CASSSQGHSYDEQFF. The CDR3 DNA reads as TGTGCCAGCAGTTCACAGGGACACTCCTACGATGAGCAGTTCTTC.

V and J are TRBV28 and TRBJ1-1; no definite D call. In germline, CDR1 is MDHEN, CDR2 SYDVKM. The V end lost 3 bases, the J end lost 6 bases, and 11 bases lay between the germline ends. The CDR3 spans 13 residues. The chain's CDR3 is CASSFGSVAEAFF. The CDR3 DNA reads TGTGCCAGCAGTTTCGGATCGGTCGCTGAAGCTTTCTTT.

This clonotype was detected many times. This sequence joins TRBV5-8 and TRBJ1-3; D not certain. Trimming pared 4 bases from V and 4 bases from J, leaving 15 bases between. The length of the CDR3 is 15 residues. CDR1 and CDR2 from the germline V gene are SGHTS and YDEGEE. CDR3 protein: CASSPLGGAGNTIYF. The CDR3 nucleotides are TGTGCCAGCAGCCCCCTGGGAGGAGCAGGAAACACCATATATTTT.

This clonotype has ten or more counts. This chain links TRBV3-1 with TRBJ2-2; D is tentatively TRBD1 or TRBD2 (5 bases each). Trimming took 1 base from V and 0 from J, leaving 9 bases between them. This CDR3 is 16 amino acids long. Germline CDR1 reads LGHDT; CDR2 reads YNNKEL (reference sequence). In nucleotides, the CDR3 is TGTGCCAGCAGCCAAGGGGGACCCTCGAACACCGGGGAGCTGTTTTTT. Residues: CASSQGGPSNTGELFF.

This clonotype was counted at least ten times. This rearrangement joins TRBV6-1 to TRBJ2-6; D is uncertain. The CDR3 is made up of 14 amino acids. CDR1 is MNHNS and CDR2 is SASEGT in the germline V gene. V gave up 10 bases and J gave up 0 bases, with 10 bases separating them. The CDR3 DNA follows: TGTGCCACTTTGGCCTTCTCTGGGGCCAACGTCCTGACTTTC. Translation gives CATLAFSGANVLTF.

The chain links TRBV29-1 to TRBJ2-2, with D hard to call. Germline V gene lookup returns CDR1 SQVTM and CDR2 ANQGSEA. Between the trimmed V and J ends, which lost 0 bases and 0 bases, there was a span of 11 bases. CDR3 length equals 16 residues. The chain's CDR3 is CSVEDNRRTNTGELFF. CDR3 nucleotide sequence: TGCAGCGTTGAAGATAATCGCCGGACGAACACCGGGGAGCTGTTTTTT.

This clonotype appeared many times. The chain is built from TRBV20-1 and TRBJ2-7, with 9 bases lining up with TRBD2. There are 15 residues in the CDR3. Germline lookup yields CDR1 DFQATT and CDR2 SNEGSKA (reference sequence). The V gene end was trimmed by 5 bases and the J gene end by 2 bases; junction bases not matched to a gene: 10. The CDR3 DNA follows: TGCAGTGCTCGGTGGGTAGCGGGAGCAGCCTACGAGCAGTACTTC. This sequence encodes CSARWVAGAAYEQYF.

The chain employs TRBV10-3 and TRBJ1-2; TRBD1 agrees at 7 bases. Germline CDR1 reads ENHRY; CDR2 reads SYGVKD. The CDR3 sequence is 16 residues long. Losses at the gene ends were 8 bases for V and 0 bases for J; bases not matched to a gene: 12. DNA for the CDR3: TGTGCCATCGGCCTGCCGGGACAGAGAGCTAACTATGGCTACACCTTC. Protein: CAIGLPGQRANYGYTF.

This clonotype has at least ten counts. The chain recombines TRBV7-2 with TRBJ1-3; D may be TRBD1 (5 bases). Trimming took off 2 bases at V and 8 bases at J, with 13 bases between the two ends. Germline CDR1 is SGHTA and CDR2 is FQGNSA. This CDR3 spans 14 amino acids. CDR3 coding DNA: TGTGCCAGCAGCTTATTGGGCAGGGTTGACACCATATATTTT. The encoded protein is CASSLLGRVDTIYF.

The J gene is TRBJ2-5, the V gene TRBV20-1; 9 bases map to TRBD1. V trimming: 1 base; J trimming: 6 bases; junction bases outside the gene matches: 12. The CDR3 runs to 16 residues. Germline V lookup: CDR1 DFQATT, CDR2 SNEGSKA (reference sequence). CDR3 in amino acids: CSARVTDRGRWQTQYF. In nucleotides, the CDR3 is TGCAGTGCTAGAGTCACGGACAGGGGTCGATGGCAGACCCAGTACTTC.

This clonotype occurred many times. V is TRBV7-3 and J is TRBJ2-2; D ambiguous. The germline CDR1 and CDR2 sequences are SGHTA and FQGTGA. Trimming cost V 3 bases and J 7 bases, with 12 bases left between them. The CDR3 has 14 residues. CDR3 nucleotide sequence: TGTGCCAGCAGCTTGTTCCTTTTCGGCGGGGAGCTGTTTTTT. It encodes CASSLFLFGGELFF. Full variable domain (missing parts from reference TRBV7-3 and TRBJ2-2): GAGVSQTPSNKVTEKGKYVELRCDPISGHTALYWYRQSLGQGPEFLIYFQGTGAADDSGLPNDRFFAVRPEGSVSTLKIQRTERGDSAVYLCASSLFLFGGELFFGEGSRLTVL.

This clonotype showed up many times. The genes are TRBV20-1 and TRBJ2-1, with TRBD2 as a possible D gene (6 bases). CDR1 and CDR2 from the germline V gene are DFQATT and SNEGSKA (reference sequence). Trimming cost V 3 bases and J 7 bases, with 10 bases left between them. This CDR3 is built from 12 residues. CDR3 region: CSASRLGNEQFF. The CDR3 DNA reads TGCAGTGCTAGCCGACTAGGGAATGAGCAGTTCTTC.

This clonotype has ten or more counts. The chain links TRBV20-1 to TRBJ1-1; 7 bases align to TRBD1. CDR3 length: 14 amino acids. The germline V gene encodes CDR1 DFQATT and CDR2 SNEGSKA (reference sequence). V gave up 6 bases and J gave up 11 bases; unmatched junction bases: 18. The CDR3 coding sequence is TGCAGTGCAGTAGAGGGGATCCGGGACAGTCTGGCTTTCTTT. This encodes CSAVEGIRDSLAFF.

The chain joins TRBV5-1 to TRBJ1-6; 9 bases are shared with TRBD1. Germline assignment: CDR1 SGHRS and CDR2 YFSETQ. The CDR3 is made up of 15 amino acids. Trimming at V came to 3 bases and at J to 4 bases, leaving 2 bases not matched to a gene. Here the CDR3 reads CASSSGQGYNSPLHF. In nucleotides, the CDR3 is TGCGCCAGCAGCTCCGGACAGGGGTATAATTCACCCCTCCACTTT.

Ten or more counts support this clonotype. An end of the junction does not agree with germline; a read error may underlie this. The V gene is TRBV7-7, the J gene TRBJ2-1; the D gene could be TRBD1 or TRBD2 (5 bases each). Per germline, CDR1 SSHAT and CDR2 FNYEAQ (reference sequence). The CDR3 consists of 15 residues. The CDR3 DNA reads as TGTGCTAGCAGCCCCCTCAGGGCGGGTGGCAATGAGCAGTTCTTC. This codes for CASSPLRAGGNEQFF.

This clonotype was counted ten times or more. The CDR3 loop reads CASSLDLANEKLFF. CDR3 coding DNA: TGTGCCAGCAGCTTAGATTTGGCTAATGAAAAACTGTTTTTT. The V gene is TRBV7-9, the J gene TRBJ1-4, with no clear D. CDR1 is SEHNR, CDR2 FQNEAQ, per germline (reference sequence). V lost 1 base and J lost 3, with 6 bases in between. The CDR3 contains 14 residues.

The V and J genes are TRBV29-1 and TRBJ1-1, with 7 nucleotides matching TRBD1. The CDR3 contains 14 residues. CDR1 and CDR2 (germline): SQVTM, ANQGSEA. V was clipped by 7 bases and J by 5 bases; unmatched bases: 13. The CDR3: CSAKNRDRETEAFF. The CDR3 DNA reads TGCAGCGCAAAGAACCGGGACAGAGAGACTGAAGCTTTCTTT.

This clonotype was counted ten times or more. The V call is TRBV11-2, the J call TRBJ1-4, with D hard to call. V dropped 5 bases and J dropped 3 bases, with 10 bases sitting between them. Looked up from germline, CDR1 is SGHAT and CDR2 is FQNNGV. The CDR3 spans 14 residues. The CDR3 reads CASSVVRANEKLFF. The CDR3 DNA reads TGTGCCAGCAGCGTAGTGCGGGCTAATGAAAAACTGTTTTTT.

This clonotype turned up a few times. This chain links TRBV29-1 with TRBJ2-7; 7 bases are a match to TRBD2. CDR3 size: 11 residues. V gave up 7 bases and J gave up 6 bases; unmatched junction bases: 6. Germline V gives CDR1 SQVTM, CDR2 ANQGSEA. For the CDR3, the DNA is TGCAGCGCCATACTAGCGACCGAGCAGTACTTC. Its protein is CSAILATEQYF.

This chain connects TRBV6-5 to TRBJ1-4; D remains ambiguous. The CDR3 runs 14 residues. V lost 0 bases, J lost 4 bases, and 6 bases lay in between. CDR1 is MNHEY, CDR2 SVGAGI, per germline. The CDR3 region has the DNA TGTGCCAGCAGTTACTCGTCCGGTAATGAAAAACTGTTTTTT. As protein: CASSYSSGNEKLFF.

Note on this clonotype: Since a much larger clone is just one base distant, this may be a read error. The chain is built from TRBV28 and TRBJ2-3, with TRBD2 matching over 9 bases. The CDR3 covers 16 residues. Looked up from germline, CDR1 is MDHEN and CDR2 is SYDVKM. Here the CDR3 reads CAGSSIAGAGTDTQYF. The CDR3 DNA reads as TGTGCCGGCAGTTCAATAGCGGGAGCGGGCACAGATACGCAGTATTTT.

This clonotype was counted at least ten times. The gene calls are TRBV6-1 and TRBJ2-7; D ambiguous. Germline values: CDR1 MNHNS, CDR2 SASEGT. The CDR3 extends over 8 amino acids. V lost 10 bases and J lost 2, with 0 bases in between. The CDR3, as DNA: TGTGCCACCTACGAGCAGTACTTC. It codes for CATYEQYF.

This clonotype appeared a few times. J is TRBJ2-7 and V is TRBV6-1, with 11 bases aligning to TRBD2. V dropped 2 bases and J dropped 4; count of bases not matched to a gene: 13. The germline V gene has CDR1 MNHNS and CDR2 SASEGT. The length of the CDR3 is 18 residues. Here the CDR3 DNA reads TGTGCCAGCAGTGAACATACTAGCGGGGGCTCGTCCCCTTACGAGCAGTACTTC. Translated: CASSEHTSGGSSPYEQYF.

This clonotype was observed at least ten times. This rearrangement joins TRBV27 to TRBJ2-1; D not certain. Trimming shortened V by 1 base and J by 7 bases, and 20 bases separated the two germline ends. This CDR3 comprises 17 residues. CDR1 and CDR2 from the germline V gene are MNHEY and SMNVEV (reference sequence). Written as DNA, the CDR3 is TGTGCCAGCAGTTTATTGGGAAACACCGGGCTTGGGAATGAGCAGTTCTTC. Translation gives CASSLLGNTGLGNEQFF.

The chain combines TRBV6-1 with TRBJ2-2; either TRBD1 or TRBD2 may supply D (5 bases each). Germline-derived CDR1 and CDR2 are MNHNS and SASEGT. V was trimmed by 3 bases and J by 6 bases, leaving 14 bases between them. The CDR3 runs to 15 residues. CDR3 sequence reads: CASSEPLGVAGELFF. The CDR3 DNA reads TGTGCCAGCAGTGAGCCCCTGGGGGTCGCCGGGGAGCTGTTTTTT.

The V and J genes are TRBV19 and TRBJ2-7; D gene unclear. The CDR3 spans 12 residues. V lost 4 bases to trimming and J lost 7 bases, with 11 bases between them. Per germline, CDR1 LNHDA and CDR2 SQIVND (reference sequence). CDR3 protein: CASSTLLGEQYF. CDR3 nucleotides: TGTGCCAGTAGTACCCTCTTAGGGGAGCAGTACTTC. The variable domain in full, completed from reference TRBV19 and TRBJ2-7, reads DGGITQSPKYLFRKEGQNVTLSCEQNLNHDAMYWYRQDPGQGLRLIYYSQIVNDFQKGDIAEGYSVSREKKESFPLTVTSAQKNPTAFYLCASSTLLGEQYFGPGTRLTVT.